A selection of T cell receptor beta chains follows, all from one sample in a study of Ad26.COV2.S vaccination and SARS-CoV-2 variants. Libraries were prepared by immunoSEQ multiplex PCR; TCRdb keeps only in-frame clonotypes and omits some of them. In the table there are 200,000 to 250,000 clones, more than 75% of which are singletons. The sequenced sample was peripheral blood, obtained in a trial of Ad26.COV2.S vaccine versus placebo. These receptors came from a person between 18 and 65 years old who received the Ad26.COV2.S COVID-19 vaccine or a placebo. Each CDR3 is given with its conserved first and last residue. Part of the rows lack a size; the others show once, few, many or a class for expanded clones.

CDR3 length,J gene,V gene,clone size,CDR3 protein
12,TRBJ1-2,TRBV19,-,CASSMSGPSYTF
14,TRBJ1-1,TRBV6-5,once,CASSYGTGRSEAFF
16,TRBJ2-7,TRBV5-1,-,CASPPYPGHLRREQYF
15,TRBJ2-7,TRBV28,-,CASSFPPDRSYEQYF
11,TRBJ2-7,TRBV12-3/TRBV12-4,-,CASSYLGEQYF
13,TRBJ2-5,TRBV7-2,-,CASSSGQQETQYF
13,TRBJ2-7,TRBV5-4,-,CASSLDTSYEQYF
14,TRBJ1-1,TRBV6-4,-,CASSDGTGVTEAFF
16,TRBJ2-7,TRBV5-4,-,CASSLLSGLSPYEQYF
16,TRBJ2-7,TRBV27,-,CASSLSRLLGAYEQYF
14,TRBJ2-3,TRBV19,few,CASSSGRSTDTQYF
14,TRBJ1-4,TRBV3-1/TRBV3-2,-,CASSQDTTIKKLFF
12,TRBJ2-7,TRBV28,-,CASSDRSYEQYF
13,TRBJ1-1,TRBV28,-,CASTQGGGAEAFF
14,TRBJ2-3,TRBV9,-,CASSVVPGTDTQYF
15,TRBJ1-1,TRBV7-9,-,CASSLSPGTTTEAFF
16,TRBJ2-2,TRBV4-3,-,CASSSGPRDLTGELFF
13,TRBJ1-6,TRBV25-1,-,CATAREWNSPLHF
14,TRBJ1-3,TRBV5-1,-,CASSLAQGGGAIYF
16,TRBJ2-1,TRBV7-9,-,CASSPGQGASYNEQFF
15,TRBJ1-2,TRBV3-1/TRBV3-2,few,CASSRGQGAGYGYTF
17,TRBJ1-2,TRBV7-2,-,CASSLMAGGGAFYGYTF
12,TRBJ2-5,TRBV7-9,-,CASSLREETQYF
12,TRBJ2-1,TRBV10-1,-,CASSAAYNEQFF